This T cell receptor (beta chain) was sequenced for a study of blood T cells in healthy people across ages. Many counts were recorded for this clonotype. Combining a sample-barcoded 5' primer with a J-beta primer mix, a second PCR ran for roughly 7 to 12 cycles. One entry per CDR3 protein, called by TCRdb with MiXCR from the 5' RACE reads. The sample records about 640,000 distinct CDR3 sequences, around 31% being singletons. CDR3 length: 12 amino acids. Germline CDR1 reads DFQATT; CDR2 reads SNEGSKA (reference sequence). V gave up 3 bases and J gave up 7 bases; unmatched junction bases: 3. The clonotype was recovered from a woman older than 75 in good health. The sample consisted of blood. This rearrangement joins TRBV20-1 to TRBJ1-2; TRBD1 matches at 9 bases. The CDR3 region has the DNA TGCAGTGCTAGGGGACAGGGCGCTGGCTACACCTTC. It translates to CSARGQGAGYTF.